This TCR beta chain was retrieved from a study of regulatory T cells in long-lasting Graves disease. Study summary: Graves' patients, diagnosed recently, had received antithyroid drugs under 3 months.

Time point described: newly diagnosed GD, antithyroid drugs for less than 3 months. Generation of the TCR library employed RNA extracted from PBMCs. This clonotype was picked up many times. To make TCR beta libraries, researchers used iRepertoire HTBI primers and Arm-PCR of CDR3 regions. TCRdb reanalysed the multiplex PCR reads using MiXCR and keeps one entry per CDR3 protein. The data show some 370,000 distinct CDR3 sequences, approximately 10% seen once. CDR3 size: 13 residues. Germline CDR1 reads DFQATT; CDR2 reads SNEGSKA (reference sequence). The germline V and J ends were trimmed by 6 bases and 5 bases, with 14 bases remaining between them. The same sample was also used in a study of T cells in Graves' hyperthyroidism and ophthalmopathy. In that study: Most thyroid clonotypes expanded above 0.001 appeared in blood too.

The chain joins TRBV20-1 to TRBJ2-4; D gene unclear. The sequencing used peripheral blood mononuclear cells (PBMCs), collected at new diagnosis, from a patient treated with antithyroid drugs. The clonotype comes from a woman in her late teens or twenties with Graves disease. The CDR3 bases are TGCAGTGCCCATCCCTCTCGACAAAACATTCAGTACTTC. The encoded protein is CSAHPSRQNIQYF.